This T cell receptor beta chain was found in a study of shared clonotypes between healthy human individuals. Replicate PCRs from sorted subsets contained roughly 190 ng DNA, which is 31,000 or so T cell genomes. The method was immunoSEQ multiplex PCR; TCRdb's version includes in-frame clones alone and lacks a portion of them. Of under 2,000,000 clones listed, 85% to 95% are singletons. V shed 0 bases and J 15 bases; nucleotides not matched to a gene: 11. The germline CDR1 and CDR2 sequences are LGHNA and YSLEER. This CDR3 comprises 14 residues. The naive CD8 population came from CD45RO-negative cells selected for CCR7, without terminally differentiated effector memory CD45RA+ cells. As to this clone: What it recognizes is unknown.

Study-level points and caveats: On the whole, naive subsets had larger estimated richness than memory subsets had. Only blood was sampled, and tissue TCR repertoires likely differ from blood ones.

Sequencing was done on a sample of naive CD8+ T cells sorted from blood. The clonotype was recovered from a man aged 18 to 29 in good health. This chain joins TRBV4-3 and TRBJ2-3; 8 bases map to TRBD2. The CDR3 nucleotides read TGCGCCAGCAGCCAAGATCTTAGCGGGACATATCTCTATTTT. This gives the protein CASSQDLSGTYLYF.